A selection of T cell receptor beta chains follows, all from one sample in a study of blood T cell repertoires in COVID-19. Generated by immunoSEQ multiplex PCR, the TCRdb table keeps only in-frame clones and is missing some. This table holds under 400,000 clones, around 85% found once. The material sequenced was PBMCs or T cells enriched from blood (not recorded which). The receptors were sampled from a woman aged 40 to 49 with acute COVID-19. The CDR3 runs from the conserved cysteine through the conserved F or W. Each record gives: V gene, J gene, CDR3 protein.

TRBV7-9,TRBJ1-5,CASSLVGTGNNQPQHF
TRBV9,TRBJ1-5,CASSVDGRPNQPQHF
TRBV27,TRBJ1-5,CASSFTGVDQPQHF
TRBV3-1/TRBV3-2,TRBJ1-6,CASSQDLGVQTLHF
TRBV7-8,TRBJ2-7,CASRYRDEQYF
TRBV7-2,TRBJ1-1,CASSITHRGLGTEAFF
TRBV24-1,TRBJ2-3,CATSDPGDTQYF
TRBV28,TRBJ1-2,CASRFPPGTGDSNYGYTF
TRBV2,TRBJ1-1,CASSVLSSEAFF
TRBV4-1,TRBJ2-1,CASSYHKGAGGSRDEQFF
TRBV6-2/TRBV6-3,TRBJ1-1,CASSTRQGVTEAFF
TRBV7-2,TRBJ1-2,CASSLAQTGRGYTF
TRBV7-9,TRBJ2-5,CASSLTGGEETQYF
TRBV7-9,TRBJ1-4,CASSLDRGNEKLFF
TRBV11-2,TRBJ2-1,CASRQLAGGLVSYNEQFF
TRBV9,TRBJ2-3,CASSVDARSTDTQYF
TRBV5-6,TRBJ2-3,CASSYGLVTDTQYF
TRBV18,TRBJ1-6,CASSRTGNSPLHF
TRBV5-1,TRBJ1-1,CASSLNRALNTEAFF
TRBV7-3,TRBJ1-2,CASSPDKNYGYTF
TRBV7-9,TRBJ1-1,CASSLYNSEAFF
TRBV5-1,TRBJ2-5,CASRVGQGETQYF
TRBV10-3,TRBJ1-2,CALSGGRNYGYTF
TRBV15,TRBJ2-7,CATSRGGNSYEQYF
TRBV24-1,TRBJ2-2,CATSDLRYSNTGELFF
TRBV7-2,TRBJ2-5,CASSPGLAGVETQYF
TRBV11-1,TRBJ1-4,CASSLDSDRGNEKLFF
TRBV6-2/TRBV6-3,TRBJ1-1,CASSLAGAGRTEAFF
TRBV19,TRBJ1-2,CASVRAGRERANGYTF
TRBV3-1/TRBV3-2,TRBJ2-1,CASSQGQWSYNEQFF
TRBV19,TRBJ1-1,CASTGGNTEAFF
TRBV27,TRBJ1-1,CASSLELTTSNTEAFF
TRBV7-2,TRBJ2-3,CASSLNRGSNTQYF
TRBV11-2,TRBJ1-3,CASSLDPGPGNTIYF
TRBV12-3/TRBV12-4,TRBJ2-5,CASSYQGRETQYF
TRBV18,TRBJ1-1,CASSPSAGNTEAFF
TRBV18,TRBJ1-4,CASSPLGTGGSEKLFF
TRBV3-1/TRBV3-2,TRBJ1-4,CASSPGQGEEGKLFF
TRBV11-2,TRBJ2-5,CASSLASGGQETQYF
TRBV6-5,TRBJ2-3,CASSYSLPPDTQYF
TRBV9,TRBJ2-2,CASSVMTSANTGELFF
TRBV19,TRBJ2-5,CASSIGLAETQYF
TRBV4-1,TRBJ1-4,CASSQDKGQGGGELFF
TRBV5-4,TRBJ1-2,CASSLYSSNYGYTF
TRBV28,TRBJ2-7,CASRHYRGELSYEQYF
TRBV15,TRBJ2-2,CATSRGAGTANTGELFF